The text below deals with one T cell receptor beta chain. This CDR3 is 16 amino acids long. Trimming cost V 0 bases and J 0 bases, with 9 bases left between them. Per the germline V gene, CDR1 is SGHTA and CDR2 is FQGNSA. The sample comes from a study of blood T cell repertoires in COVID-19. Turning to the study itself: The United States, Italy and Spain were the sources of the acute and convalescent COVID-19 samples. In each case, the material was cDNA or gDNA derived from T cells, B-cell-depleted T cells, or PBMCs.

As handled by the study authors: Amplification of reference gene primers was used by the study to estimate nucleated cell counts. Sequenced by immunoSEQ multiplex PCR; TCRdb stores in-frame clones only, minus some. Clone size and the V and J calls come from that table; the DNA yielded D and trimming. The data contain under 250,000 clones, around four fifths of them seen just once; the ten biggest clones take up around 27%. V gene TRBV7-2 combines with J gene TRBJ1-3; tentative D call: TRBD1 (5 bases). Sequenced sample: peripheral blood. The origin of this receptor is a man aged 40-49 years with acute or convalescent COVID-19. The CDR3 DNA follows: TGTGCCAGCAGCTTAGCCGGCGGGGCCTCTGGAAACACCATATATTTT. This translates into CASSLAGGASGNTIYF. The full variable domain, with the rest looked up from reference TRBV7-2 and TRBJ1-3, is GAGVSQSPSNKVTEKGKDVELRCDPISGHTALYWYRQSLGQGLEFLIYFQGNSAPDKSGLPSDRFSAERTGGSVSTLTIQRTQQEDSAVYLCASSLAGGASGNTIYFGEGSWLTVV.